These T cell receptor beta chains were read from a single sample in a study of cytomegalovirus exposure and HLA in healthy donors. The protocol was immunoSEQ multiplex PCR, while the TCRdb copy is restricted to in-frame clones and leaves out a portion. The repertoire holds 84,000 or so clones, with less than 65% as singletons. The sequenced sample consisted of PBMCs. Receptors originate from a woman aged 30 to 39 in good health and CMV-seropositive. Each CDR3 is given with its conserved first and last residue. A D gene is named only where the DNA matches it firmly. Size is omitted from some rows. Given values are once, few, many or a class for expanded clones.

CASRAGTGAYNEQFF	TGTGCCAGCCGGGCCGGGACAGGGGCCTACAATGAGCAGTTCTTC	TRBD1	TRBV7-9	TRBJ2-1	NA
CAWSVLAGGHNEQFF	TGTGCCTGGAGTGTACTAGCGGGGGGGCACAATGAGCAGTTCTTC	TRBD2	TRBV30	TRBJ2-1	once
CASSLTVNYEQYF	TGTGCCAGCAGTTTAACGGTGAACTACGAGCAGTACTTC	NA	TRBV27	TRBJ2-7	NA
CAWTAYSNQPQHF	TGTGCCTGGACCGCGTATAGCAATCAGCCCCAGCATTTT	NA	TRBV30	TRBJ1-5	NA
CASSVAGQSIYEQYF	TGTGCCAGCAGCGTAGCGGGACAGTCTATCTACGAGCAGTACTTC	TRBD1	TRBV9	TRBJ2-7	few
CASSKQGGYEQYF	TGTGCCAGCAGCAAACAGGGGGGCTACGAGCAGTACTTC	TRBD1	TRBV7-3	TRBJ2-7	NA
CASSLQGLVEAFF	TGTGCCAGTAGTTTACAGGGTCTCGTTGAAGCTTTCTTT	NA	TRBV19	TRBJ1-1	NA
CASSSQDTDTQYF	TGTGCCAGCAGTAGTCAGGACACAGATACGCAGTATTTT	NA	TRBV5-4	TRBJ2-3	NA
CASGQRTQETQYF	TGCGCCAGTGGACAACGAACTCAAGAGACCCAGTACTTC	NA	TRBV5-1	TRBJ2-5	NA
CASSVEGGGSYNEQFF	TGTGCCAGCAGCGTTGAGGGGGGGGGATCCTACAATGAGCAGTTCTTC	NA	TRBV9	TRBJ2-1	NA
CAWGRAGRNEKLFF	TGTGCCTGGGGGAGGGCAGGGAGGAATGAAAAACTGTTTTTT	NA	TRBV30	TRBJ1-4	few
CASSWGGWGGEDEQYF	TGTGCCAGCAGCTGGGGGGGTTGGGGTGGGGAGGACGAGCAGTACTTC	TRBD2	TRBV13	TRBJ2-7	NA
CASSWDRGQETRYF	TGTGCCAGCAGTTGGGACAGGGGACAAGAGACCCGGTACTTC	TRBD1	TRBV7-9	TRBJ2-5	once
CASSPKRELANYGYTF	TGTGCCAGCAGCCCCAAACGGGAGTTAGCTAACTATGGCTACACCTTC	NA	TRBV11-2	TRBJ1-2	NA
CASSLGGGSYNEQFF	TGTGCCAGCAGTTTGGGAGGGGGCTCCTACAATGAGCAGTTCTTC	NA	TRBV27	TRBJ2-1	NA
CASSPSISYNSPLHF	TGTGCCAGTAGCCCCAGTATCTCCTATAATTCACCCCTCCACTTT	NA	TRBV19	TRBJ1-6	NA
CASSSYNEQGELFF	TGTGCCAGCAGTTCATACAACGAACAAGGGGAGCTGTTTTTT	NA	TRBV6-5	TRBJ2-2	few
CASSLGVAGGADTQYF	TGTGCCAGCAGCTTAGGGGTAGCGGGGGGGGCAGATACGCAGTATTTT	TRBD2	TRBV7-2	TRBJ2-3	NA
CATSTKDRGAYEQYF	TGTGCCACCTCGACTAAGGACAGGGGGGCCTACGAGCAGTACTTC	TRBD1	TRBV19	TRBJ2-7	NA
CASSPKLGQGNQPQHF	TGTGCCAGCAGCCCTAAATTGGGACAGGGAAATCAGCCCCAGCATTTT	TRBD1	TRBV5-4	TRBJ1-5	NA
CASGDRNEQFF	TGTGCCAGCGGAGACAGGAATGAGCAGTTCTTC	NA	TRBV28	TRBJ2-1	NA
CASSLGVDYGYTF	TGTGCCAGCAGCTTGGGAGTAGACTATGGCTACACCTTC	NA	TRBV7-9	TRBJ1-2	few
CASSLNIGRGGPDTQYF	TGTGCCAGCAGTTTGAATATCGGGCGGGGGGGTCCAGATACGCAGTATTTT	TRBD2	TRBV28	TRBJ2-3	NA
CASSFGEGGEQYF	TGCGCCAGCAGCTTTGGTGAAGGGGGCGAGCAGTACTTC	NA	TRBV5-1	TRBJ2-7	few
CASSGRWTSGTDTQYF	TGTGCCAGCAGCGGGCGCTGGACTAGCGGCACAGATACGCAGTATTTT	TRBD2	TRBV5-8	TRBJ2-3	once
CASSLDGGFSEKLFF	TGTGCCAGCAGCTTAGATGGCGGGTTTAGTGAAAAACTGTTTTTT	NA	TRBV7-9	TRBJ1-4	NA
CASSPVPGLVFTGELFF	TGTGCCAGCAGCCCAGTTCCGGGACTAGTGTTCACCGGGGAGCTGTTTTTT	TRBD2	TRBV7-9	TRBJ2-2	NA
CASSLGQLNTGELFF	TGTGCCAGCAGCCTCGGACAGCTTAACACCGGGGAGCTGTTTTTT	NA	TRBV4-2	TRBJ2-2	NA
CASSGSGGDTGELFF	TGCGCCAGCAGCGGAAGCGGGGGGGACACCGGGGAGCTGTTTTTT	TRBD2	TRBV5-1	TRBJ2-2	NA
CAWSGMGESSYNSPLHF	TGTGCCTGGAGTGGCATGGGAGAGAGCTCCTATAATTCACCCCTCCACTTT	NA	TRBV30	TRBJ1-6	NA
CASSPQVTQPYGYTF	TGTGCCAGCAGCCCCCAGGTAACACAACCGTATGGCTACACCTTC	NA	TRBV4-2	TRBJ1-2	NA
CASSSQPPYGYTF	TGCGCCAGCAGCTCACAGCCTCCCTATGGCTACACCTTC	NA	TRBV5-1	TRBJ1-2	few
CSSSFYTGAEKLFF	TGTTCCAGCAGCTTCTATACAGGGGCCGAAAAACTGTTTTTT	TRBD1	TRBV7-9	TRBJ1-4	once
CASSYSNRGSYEQYF	TGTGCCAGCAGTTACTCGAACCGGGGATCCTACGAGCAGTACTTC	NA	TRBV6-5	TRBJ2-7	NA
CASSRDRSLNQPQHF	TGTGCCAGCAGCCGGGACAGGAGCCTCAATCAGCCCCAGCATTTT	TRBD1	TRBV6-5	TRBJ1-5	NA
CASSDSRTANTGELFF	TGCGCCAGCAGCGATTCAAGGACAGCGAACACCGGGGAGCTGTTTTTT	NA	TRBV5-1	TRBJ2-2	NA
CASSLRDRSLNEQFF	TGTGCCAGCAGTCTCCGGGACAGGAGTCTCAATGAGCAGTTCTTC	TRBD1	TRBV6-6	TRBJ2-1	few
CASSLQAASTDTQYF	TGCGCCAGCAGCTTACAGGCTGCTAGCACAGATACGCAGTATTTT	NA	TRBV5-1	TRBJ2-3	NA
CSVVQGYYGYPF	TGCAGCGTTGTACAGGGGTACTATGGCTACCCCTTC	TRBD1	TRBV29-1	TRBJ1-2	once
CASRGRQAVTGELFF	TGTGCCAGCAGGGGTAGACAGGCTGTTACCGGGGAGCTGTTTTTT	NA	TRBV2	TRBJ2-2	NA
CASSLDYAAGAHTDTQYF	TGTGCCAGCAGCTTAGATTATGCGGCGGGGGCCCACACAGATACGCAGTATTTT	NA	TRBV11-2	TRBJ2-3	NA
CASSGFGGTGGYTEAFF	TGTGCCAGCAGTGGATTTGGTGGGACAGGGGGCTACACTGAAGCTTTCTTT	TRBD1	TRBV25-1	TRBJ1-1	NA
CATSRGSGGLWNEQFF	TGTGCCACCAGCAGGGGGTCGGGGGGGTTGTGGAATGAGCAGTTCTTC	TRBD2	TRBV15	TRBJ2-1	NA
CASSLGQLRTEAFF	TGTGCCAGCAGCCTGGGACAGTTGAGGACTGAAGCTTTCTTT	TRBD1	TRBV7-9	TRBJ1-1	NA
CASSQVAKAAYGYTF	TGTGCCAGCAGCCAAGTAGCGAAGGCAGCCTATGGCTACACCTTC	NA	TRBV14	TRBJ1-2	NA
CASSDSATATTQYF	TGTGCCAGCAGTGACTCGGCGACAGCGACTACGCAGTATTTT	NA	TRBV6-4	TRBJ2-3	few
CASSLIRVQETQYF	TGTGCCAGCAGCTTGATCCGGGTTCAAGAGACCCAGTACTTC	NA	TRBV5-5	TRBJ2-5	NA
CASSREQGPGEQFF	TGTGCCAGCAGCAGAGAGCAGGGCCCAGGGGAGCAGTTCTTC	NA	TRBV7-3	TRBJ2-1	NA
CASSLERGQPQHF	TGTGCCAGCAGCTTAGAAAGGGGTCAGCCCCAGCATTTT	NA	TRBV7-7	TRBJ1-5	NA
CAWSVATLETQYF	TGTGCCTGGAGTGTCGCGACTTTAGAGACCCAGTACTTC	NA	TRBV30	TRBJ2-5	NA
CASSSGSSYEQYF	TGTGCCAGTAGTAGCGGGAGCTCCTACGAGCAGTACTTC	TRBD2	TRBV19	TRBJ2-7	NA
CASSLRQGSSTDTQYF	TGTGCCAGCAGTCTACGACAGGGCTCTAGCACAGATACGCAGTATTTT	TRBD1	TRBV7-8	TRBJ2-3	NA
CASRAGAGNTIYF	TGTGCCAGCAGGGCAGGGGCTGGAAACACCATATATTTT	NA	TRBV7-9	TRBJ1-3	NA
CASSLGPGNYGYTF	TGTGCCAGCAGCTTAGGGCCAGGGAACTATGGCTACACCTTC	NA	TRBV11-2	TRBJ1-2	few
CAWSDGSTDTQYF	TGTGCCTGGAGTGACGGGAGCACAGATACGCAGTATTTT	NA	TRBV30	TRBJ2-3	NA
CASSPLGQGESPLHF	TGTGCCAGCAGTCCCCTCGGACAGGGGGAATCACCCCTCCACTTT	TRBD1	TRBV27	TRBJ1-6	few
CASRRQLLMNTEAFF	TGTGCCAGCAGGCGACAGCTACTCATGAACACTGAAGCTTTCTTT	NA	TRBV6-1	TRBJ1-1	NA
CASSLGGQGTWEQFF	TGTGCCAGTAGTCTGGGGGGACAGGGGACCTGGGAGCAGTTCTTC	TRBD1	TRBV19	TRBJ2-1	few
CAWSEGGNQPQHF	TGTGCCTGGAGTGAGGGGGGCAATCAGCCCCAGCATTTT	NA	TRBV30	TRBJ1-5	NA